The clone carrying this TCR beta chain was seen repeatedly, ten times or more. Healthy Caucasian individuals made up all the donors. V lost 4 bases, J lost 4 bases, and 9 bases stayed unmatched. The V gene's germline CDR1 is SGHRS and CDR2 YFSETQ. This CDR3 region has 15 residues. This entry is derived from a study of identical twins. MiXCR was run by TCRdb on the 5' RACE reads, yielding one entry per CDR3 protein. The sample lists about 240,000 distinct CDR3 sequences, about 11% seen once, with 9% to 10% in the top ten. The rearrangement joins TRBV5-1 to TRBJ2-5, with TRBD2 identical over 8 bases. The sample comprised memory T cells sorted from blood. The sequence came from a man aged 50-59 years in good health. The CDR3 bases are TGCGCCAGCAGCGGAAGCGGGGGAAGGGGAGAGACCCAGTACTTC. Amino acids: CASSGSGGRGETQYF.